This entry describes one TCR beta chain. The data were taken from a study of blood T cell repertoires in COVID-19. Using immunoSEQ multiplex PCR, the repertoire was profiled, and TCRdb retains in-frame clones only, with some absent. The repertoire has under 250,000 clones, around 83% of them found once; the top ten carry more than 6.5%. Germline-derived CDR1 and CDR2 are KGHDR and SFDVKD. The CDR3 totals 17 residues. J gave up 0 bases and V 5 bases, and 9 bases lay outside the gene matches. The V gene is TRBV24-1, the J gene TRBJ2-1; 7 bases map to TRBD1. This clonotype originated in a man aged 35 to 55 with active or convalescent COVID-19. The sequenced sample was peripheral blood. Here the CDR3 reads CATSAENRGSSYNEQFF. The CDR3 DNA sequence: TGTGCCACCAGTGCGGAGAACAGGGGAAGCTCCTACAATGAGCAGTTCTTC.